This paragraph reports one TCR beta chain. Clones were sequenced by immunoSEQ multiplex PCR, and TCRdb holds only the in-frame ones, with some missing. Among more than 65,000 clones listed, more than 85% were seen once. V dropped 6 bases and J dropped 2; count of bases not matched to a gene: 7. The CDR3 length is 16 residues. Germline-derived CDR1 and CDR2 are SNHLY and FYNNEI. These data are taken from a study of T cell changes during pregnancy in multiple sclerosis. Sequencing was performed on peripheral blood, taken in the first trimester of pregnancy. The receptor comes from a female donor with multiple sclerosis, enrolled in a pregnancy study. V gene TRBV2 combines with J gene TRBJ2-3; 11 bases align to TRBD2. The CDR3 region is CASSPLAGGLTDTQYF. Written as DNA, the CDR3 is TGTGCCAGCAGCCCCCTAGCGGGGGGACTCACAGATACGCAGTATTTT.